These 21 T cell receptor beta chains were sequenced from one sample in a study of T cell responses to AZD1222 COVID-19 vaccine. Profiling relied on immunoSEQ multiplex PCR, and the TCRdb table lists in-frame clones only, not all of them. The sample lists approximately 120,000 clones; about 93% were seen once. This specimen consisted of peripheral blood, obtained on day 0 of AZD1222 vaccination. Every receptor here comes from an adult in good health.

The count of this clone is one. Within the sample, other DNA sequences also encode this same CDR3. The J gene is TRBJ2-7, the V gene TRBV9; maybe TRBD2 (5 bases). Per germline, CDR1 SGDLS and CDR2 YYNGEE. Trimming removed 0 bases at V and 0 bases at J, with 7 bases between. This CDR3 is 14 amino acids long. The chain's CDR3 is CASSVGGSSYEQYF. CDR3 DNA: TGTGCCAGCAGCGTAGGTGGGAGCTCCTACGAGCAGTACTTC.

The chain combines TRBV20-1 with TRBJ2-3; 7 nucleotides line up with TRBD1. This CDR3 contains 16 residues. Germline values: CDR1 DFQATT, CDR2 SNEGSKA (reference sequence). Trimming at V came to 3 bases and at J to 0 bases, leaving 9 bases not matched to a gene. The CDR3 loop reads CSASSSSGGSTDTQYF. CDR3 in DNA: TGCAGTGCTAGTAGCTCCTCAGGGGGTAGCACAGATACGCAGTATTTT.

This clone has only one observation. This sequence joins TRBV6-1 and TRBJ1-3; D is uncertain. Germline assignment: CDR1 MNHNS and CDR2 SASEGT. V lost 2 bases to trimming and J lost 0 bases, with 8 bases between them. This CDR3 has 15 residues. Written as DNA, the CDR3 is TGTGCCAGCAGTGAATTGGCGAACTCTGGAAACACCATATATTTT. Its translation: CASSELANSGNTIYF.

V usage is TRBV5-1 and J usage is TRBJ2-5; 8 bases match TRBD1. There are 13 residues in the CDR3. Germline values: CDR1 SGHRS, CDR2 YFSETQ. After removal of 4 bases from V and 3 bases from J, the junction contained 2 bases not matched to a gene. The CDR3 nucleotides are TGCGCCAGCAGCAGGGACAGGAAAGAGACCCAGTACTTC. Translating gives CASSRDRKETQYF.

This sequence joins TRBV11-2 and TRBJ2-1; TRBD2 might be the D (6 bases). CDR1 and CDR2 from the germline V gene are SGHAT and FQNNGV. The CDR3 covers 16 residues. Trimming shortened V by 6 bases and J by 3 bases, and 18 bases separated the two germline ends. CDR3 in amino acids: CASRSGRPLLYNEQFF. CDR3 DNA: TGTGCCAGCAGGTCAGGGAGGCCCCTCCTCTACAATGAGCAGTTCTTC.

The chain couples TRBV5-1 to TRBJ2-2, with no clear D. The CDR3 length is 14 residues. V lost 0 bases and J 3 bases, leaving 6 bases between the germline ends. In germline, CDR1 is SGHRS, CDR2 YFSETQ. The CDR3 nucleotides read TGCGCCAGCAGCTTGGTTGGCCACACCGGGGAGCTGTTTTTT. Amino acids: CASSLVGHTGELFF.

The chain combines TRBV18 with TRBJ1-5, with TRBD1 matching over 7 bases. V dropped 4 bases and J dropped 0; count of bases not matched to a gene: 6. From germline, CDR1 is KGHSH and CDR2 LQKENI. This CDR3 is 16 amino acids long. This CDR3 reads CASSLGTAYSNQPQHF. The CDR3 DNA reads TGTGCCAGCTCACTTGGGACAGCCTATAGCAATCAGCCCCAGCATTTT. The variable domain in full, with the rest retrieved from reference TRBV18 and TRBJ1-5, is NAGVMQNPRHLVRRRGQEARLRCSPMKGHSHVYWYRQLPEEGLKFMVYLQKENIIDESGMPKERFSAEFPKEGPSILRIQQVVRGDSAAYFCASSLGTAYSNQPQHFGDGTRLSIL.

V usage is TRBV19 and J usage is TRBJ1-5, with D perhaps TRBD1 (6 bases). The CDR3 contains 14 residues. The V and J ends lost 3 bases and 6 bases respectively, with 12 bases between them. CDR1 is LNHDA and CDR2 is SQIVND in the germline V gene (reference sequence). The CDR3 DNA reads TGTGCCAGTAGTATGGGAGGGGGGCCTCAGCCCCAGCATTTT. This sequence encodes CASSMGGGPQPQHF.

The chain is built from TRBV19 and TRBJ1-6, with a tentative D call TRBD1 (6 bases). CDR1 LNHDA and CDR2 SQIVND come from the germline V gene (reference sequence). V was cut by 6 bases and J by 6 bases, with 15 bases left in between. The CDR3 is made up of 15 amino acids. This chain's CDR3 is CASSEGVRPNSPLHF. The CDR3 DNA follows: TGTGCCAGTAGCGAGGGGGTTCGACCTAATTCACCCCTCCACTTT.

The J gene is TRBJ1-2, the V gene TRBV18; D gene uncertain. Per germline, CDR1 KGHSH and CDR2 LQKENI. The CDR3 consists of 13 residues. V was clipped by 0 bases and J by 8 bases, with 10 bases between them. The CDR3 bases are TGTGCCAGCTCACCACCGTCGAGGGAGGGCTACACCTTC. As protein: CASSPPSREGYTF.

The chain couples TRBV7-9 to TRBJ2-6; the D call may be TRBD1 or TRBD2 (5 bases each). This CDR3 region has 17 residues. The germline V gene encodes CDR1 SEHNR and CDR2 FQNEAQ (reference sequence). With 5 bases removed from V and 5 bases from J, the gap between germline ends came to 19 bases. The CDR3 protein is CASSHPSRGLRANVLTF. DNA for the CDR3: TGTGCCAGCAGCCACCCCTCCCGGGGCCTGAGGGCCAACGTCCTGACTTTC.

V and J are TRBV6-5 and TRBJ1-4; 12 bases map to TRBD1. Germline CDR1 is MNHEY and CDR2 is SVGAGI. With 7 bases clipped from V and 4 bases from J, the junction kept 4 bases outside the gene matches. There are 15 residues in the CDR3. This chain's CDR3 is CASTGQGAFNEKLFF. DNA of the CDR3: TGTGCCAGCACGGGACAGGGGGCGTTTAATGAAAAACTGTTTTTT.

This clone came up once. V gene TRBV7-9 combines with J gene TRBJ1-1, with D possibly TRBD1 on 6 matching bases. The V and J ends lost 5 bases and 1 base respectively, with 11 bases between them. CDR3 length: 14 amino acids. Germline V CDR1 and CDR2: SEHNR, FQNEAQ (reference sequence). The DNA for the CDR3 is TGTGCCAGCAGCCTACAGGGTCGGAACACTGAAGCTTTCTTT. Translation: CASSLQGRNTEAFF.

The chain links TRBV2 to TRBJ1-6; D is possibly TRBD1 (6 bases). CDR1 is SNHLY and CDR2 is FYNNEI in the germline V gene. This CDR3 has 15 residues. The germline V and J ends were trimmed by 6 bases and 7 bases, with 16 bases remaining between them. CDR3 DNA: TGTGCCAGCAGGAAGACAGGTTATATGAATTCACCCCTCCACTTT. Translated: CASRKTGYMNSPLHF.

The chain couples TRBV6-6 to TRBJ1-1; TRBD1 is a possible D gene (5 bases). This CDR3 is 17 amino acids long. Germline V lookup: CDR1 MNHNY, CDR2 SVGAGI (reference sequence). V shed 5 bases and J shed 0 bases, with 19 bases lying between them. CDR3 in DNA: TGTGCCAGCAGTCCTAGGGACGGAGAGCTTTTGAACACTGAAGCTTTCTTT. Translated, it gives CASSPRDGELLNTEAFF.

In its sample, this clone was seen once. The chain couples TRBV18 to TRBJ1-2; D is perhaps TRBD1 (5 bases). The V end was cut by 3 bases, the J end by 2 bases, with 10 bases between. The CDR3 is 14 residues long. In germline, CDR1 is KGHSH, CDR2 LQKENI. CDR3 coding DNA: TGTGCCAGCTCACCCCGGGACGGGAACTATGGCTACACCTTC. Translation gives CASSPRDGNYGYTF.

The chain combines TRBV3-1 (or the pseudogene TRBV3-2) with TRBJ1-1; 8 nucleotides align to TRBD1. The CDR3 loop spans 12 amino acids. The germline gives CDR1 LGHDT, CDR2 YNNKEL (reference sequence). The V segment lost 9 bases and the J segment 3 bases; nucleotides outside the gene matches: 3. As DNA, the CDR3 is TGTGCCAGTGGACAGGGTTACACTGAAGCTTTCTTT. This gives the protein CASGQGYTEAFF.

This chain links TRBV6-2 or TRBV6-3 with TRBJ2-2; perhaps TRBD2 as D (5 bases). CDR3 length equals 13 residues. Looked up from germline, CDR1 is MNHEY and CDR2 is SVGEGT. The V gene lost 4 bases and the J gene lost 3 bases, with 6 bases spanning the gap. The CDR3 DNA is TGTGCCAGCAGTTTTAGCGACACCGGGGAGCTGTTTTTT. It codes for CASSFSDTGELFF.

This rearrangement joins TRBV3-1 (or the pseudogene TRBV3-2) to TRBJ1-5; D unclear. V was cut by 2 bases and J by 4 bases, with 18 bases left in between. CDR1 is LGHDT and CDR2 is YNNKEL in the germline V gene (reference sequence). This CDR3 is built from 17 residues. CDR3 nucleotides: TGTGCCAGCAGCCAATCTTCTGGGAGGCTGTGGAATCAGCCCCAGCATTTT. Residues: CASSQSSGRLWNQPQHF.

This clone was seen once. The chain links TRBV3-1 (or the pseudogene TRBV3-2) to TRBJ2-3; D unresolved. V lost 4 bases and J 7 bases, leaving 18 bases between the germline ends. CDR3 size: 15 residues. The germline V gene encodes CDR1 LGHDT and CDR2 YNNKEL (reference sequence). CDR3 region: CASSRAPLGENTQYF. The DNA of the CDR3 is TGTGCCAGCAGCCGAGCCCCCCTAGGCGAGAATACGCAGTATTTT.

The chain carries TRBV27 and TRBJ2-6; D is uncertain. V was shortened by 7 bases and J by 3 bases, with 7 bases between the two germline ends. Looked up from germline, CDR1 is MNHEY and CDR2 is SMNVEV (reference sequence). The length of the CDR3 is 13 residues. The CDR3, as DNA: TGTGCCAGCACAAGCCTTGGGGCCAACGTCCTGACTTTC. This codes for CASTSLGANVLTF.